A single T cell receptor (beta chain) is shown here with its context. Each subset's genomic DNA was split evenly across several immunoSEQ plates. A 200 ng quantity of DNA, 32,000 or so T cell genomes, went into the sorted-subset replicate PCRs. TCRdb keeps only in-frame clones here, not all; method: immunoSEQ multiplex PCR. This sample has some 1.5 million clones, with about 96% found just once. Germline lookup yields CDR1 SNHLY and CDR2 FYNNEI. This CDR3 has 14 residues. Trimming pared 2 bases from V and 2 bases from J, leaving 10 bases between. The data were obtained in a study of shared clonotypes between healthy human individuals.

V usage is TRBV2 and J usage is TRBJ2-7, with TRBD1 as a possible D gene (6 bases). The TCR was taken from a man younger than 40 in good health. Material: naive CD4+ T cells sorted from blood. Subset described: CD45RA+ positively selected. This CDR3 reads CASSEQGPTYEQYF. The CDR3 coding sequence is TGTGCCAGCAGTGAACAGGGGCCTACCTACGAGCAGTACTTC. Variable domain in full (rest from reference TRBV2 and TRBJ2-7): EPEVTQTPSHQVTQMGQEVILRCVPISNHLYFYWYRQILGQKVEFLVSFYNNEISEKSEIFDDQFSVERPDGSNFTLKIRSTKLEDSAMYFCASSEQGPTYEQYFGPGTRLTVT.